The rows below give T cell receptor beta chains drawn from one sample of a study of cytomegalovirus exposure and HLA in healthy donors. Some clones are missing from TCRdb's copy, which holds only in-frame ones; the method was immunoSEQ multiplex PCR. The sample includes around 190,000 clones. The sequenced sample was PBMCs. The receptors here all came from a woman aged 25 to 39 in good health and CMV-seropositive. Each CDR3 is given with its conserved first and last residue. Fields, in order: V gene, CDR3 protein.

v_gene: TRBV7-8; CDR3aa: CASSLGLIGDESYEQYF
v_gene: TRBV4-1; CDR3aa: CASSQRQNNQPQHF
v_gene: TRBV5-1; CDR3aa: CASSLTPTSGPNTGELFF
v_gene: TRBV6-1; CDR3aa: CASSATQVYNEQFF
v_gene: TRBV11-3; CDR3aa: CASSPGQGGSYEQYF
v_gene: TRBV5-1; CDR3aa: CASRRVEGDTQYF
v_gene: TRBV7-6; CDR3aa: CASSLADSGGAYEQFF
v_gene: TRBV19; CDR3aa: CASSIARGQVEQFF
v_gene: TRBV4-1; CDR3aa: CASSQETSGYNEQFF
v_gene: TRBV7-2; CDR3aa: CASSLNPGADTQYF
v_gene: TRBV5-1; CDR3aa: CASSTGTVEAFF
v_gene: TRBV13; CDR3aa: CASSSRGPDTQYF
v_gene: TRBV6-1; CDR3aa: CASRTGVSSGNTIYF
v_gene: TRBV4-1; CDR3aa: CASSQGEAVTSGNTIYF
v_gene: TRBV6-1; CDR3aa: CASSEALITTGKSSYNSPLHF
v_gene: TRBV7-2; CDR3aa: CASSLSGTSTDTQYF